The 14 T cell receptor beta chains reported below all come from one sample, sequenced in a study of blood T cell repertoires in COVID-19. Profiled with immunoSEQ multiplex PCR; TCRdb holds only in-frame clones, not every one. This sample yields a few hundred thousand clones, of which approximately 87% are seen a single time; roughly 2.9% belongs to the top ten. The specimen sequenced was peripheral blood. The origin of the receptors is a woman between 25 and 40 years old with COVID-19, enrolled during active disease.

This chain uses TRBV10-2 with TRBJ2-1, with TRBD1 matching over 7 bases. V shed 7 bases and J 5 bases; nucleotides not matched to a gene: 14. The CDR3 loop spans 16 amino acids. Per germline, CDR1 WSHSY and CDR2 SAAADI. The CDR3 protein is CASNGYGDRKHNEQFF. In nucleotides, the CDR3 is TGCGCCAGCAACGGTTACGGGGACAGAAAACACAATGAGCAGTTCTTC.

The chain recombines TRBV3-1 (or the pseudogene TRBV3-2) with TRBJ2-3, with 10 bases that match TRBD2. CDR1 and CDR2 from the germline V gene are LGHDT and YNNKEL (reference sequence). The CDR3 contains 15 residues. The ends lost 7 bases at V and 0 bases at J; junction bases unmatched: 4. DNA for the CDR3: TGTGCCAGCAACGAAGCGGGAGGGAGCACAGATACGCAGTATTTT. Translated, it gives CASNEAGGSTDTQYF.

This clone showed up just a few times. The chain recombines TRBV4-2 with TRBJ1-5; 7 bases agree with TRBD1. CDR1 is LGHNA, CDR2 YNFKEQ, per germline. The CDR3 length is 16 residues. V shed 2 bases, J shed 5 bases, and the junction held 9 bases outside the gene matches. The CDR3 bases are TGTGCCAGCAGCCAAAATGAGGGGGCGAAGTATCAGCCCCAGCATTTT. It translates to CASSQNEGAKYQPQHF.

V and J are TRBV14 and TRBJ1-4; D remains unclear. Germline values: CDR1 SGHDN, CDR2 FVKESK. The V end was cut by 4 bases, the J end by 0 bases, with 12 bases between. This CDR3 has 16 residues. DNA for the CDR3: TGTGCCAGCAGCCCCTCTGCCGGAGCAACTAATGAAAAACTGTTTTTT. Translated: CASSPSAGATNEKLFF.

CDR3 bases: TGTGCCAGCACCTTAAGCCTACAGGTTTTCTATGGCTACACCTTC. Residues: CASTLSLQVFYGYTF. The V gene is TRBV6-5, the J gene TRBJ1-2; D may be TRBD1 (5 bases). This CDR3 has 15 amino acids. Trimming cost V 7 bases and J 4 bases, with 19 bases left between them. Germline CDR1 and CDR2: MNHEY and SVGAGI.

On this clone itself: Other nucleotide sequences from this sample produce the same CDR3. The genes are TRBV7-9 and TRBJ1-5, with 7 bases that match TRBD1. Germline V gene sequence: CDR1 SEHNR, CDR2 FQNEAQ (reference sequence). J was trimmed by 4 bases and V by 1 base; bases with no gene match: 4. The CDR3 runs to 15 residues. The CDR3 DNA follows: TGTGCCAGCAGCTTAGACAGGGGAGGAAATCAGCCCCAGCATTTT. It yields the protein CASSLDRGGNQPQHF.

The chain joins TRBV5-1 to TRBJ2-1; 10 bases line up with TRBD2. The CDR3 totals 17 residues. The ends lost 0 bases at V and 2 bases at J; junction bases unmatched: 5. Germline values: CDR1 SGHRS, CDR2 YFSETQ. CDR3 bases: TGCGCCAGCAGCTTGGAGTCTAGCGGGGGCCCCTACAATGAGCAGTTCTTC. Translated, it gives CASSLESSGGPYNEQFF.

This clone was counted between two and nine times. Here the CDR3 DNA reads TGTGCCAGCATCAGCGGCCTTCTAAATGGTTCACCCCTCCACTTT. This gives the protein CASISGLLNGSPLHF. The genes are TRBV2 and TRBJ1-6; D call uncertain. Trimming left V 7 bases short and J 9 bases short, with 19 bases between. Germline lookup yields CDR1 SNHLY and CDR2 FYNNEI. The CDR3 loop spans 15 amino acids.

V usage is TRBV6-6 and J usage is TRBJ2-1; 10 nucleotides align to TRBD2. Germline V gene lookup returns CDR1 MNHNY and CDR2 SVGAGI (reference sequence). This CDR3 comprises 15 residues. V shed 5 bases and J 7 bases; nucleotides not matched to a gene: 8. The DNA for the CDR3 is TGTGCCAGCAGTCTCCCGGGACTAGCGTGGAATGAGCAGTTCTTC. This codes for CASSLPGLAWNEQFF.

This sequence joins TRBV2 and TRBJ2-7, with 8 bases identical to TRBD2. The CDR3 length is 13 residues. The trim removed 6 bases at V and 5 bases at J, leaving 6 bases unmatched. Germline CDR1 reads SNHLY; CDR2 reads FYNNEI. CDR3 sequence: CASRQRELNEQYF. The CDR3 nucleotides read TGTGCCAGCAGGCAGCGGGAGCTCAACGAGCAGTACTTC.

This clone was detected only once. The chain uses TRBV5-6 and TRBJ2-7, with 10 bases identical to TRBD1. V was clipped by 3 bases and J by 3 bases; unmatched bases: 3. The CDR3 covers 14 residues. Germline-derived CDR1 and CDR2 are SGHDT and YYEEEE. CDR3 bases: TGTGCCAGCAGCTGGGGACAGGGGATCTACGAGCAGTACTTC. Residues: CASSWGQGIYEQYF.

The chain links TRBV30 to TRBJ2-3; TRBD1 is a possible D gene (5 bases). Germline CDR1 GTSNPN, CDR2 SVGIG (reference sequence). V dropped 2 bases and J dropped 2 bases, with 11 bases sitting between them. The CDR3 is 14 residues long. The CDR3 bases are TGTGCCTGGAGTCCGGACACCGTCACAGATACGCAGTATTTT. It encodes CAWSPDTVTDTQYF.

The V and J genes are TRBV27 and TRBJ1-1; 9 nucleotides align to TRBD1. The CDR3 has 15 amino acids. Looked up from germline, CDR1 is MNHEY and CDR2 is SMNVEV (reference sequence). The J segment lost 3 bases and the V segment lost 2 bases, leaving 4 bases of the junction unmatched. CDR3 coding DNA: TGTGCCAGCAGTTTACACGGACAGGGGTACACTGAAGCTTTCTTT. Translation: CASSLHGQGYTEAFF.

A note on this clone: The conserved final phenylalanine or tryptophan is absent from the CDR3, which likely points to a read error. No DNA is shown, since the ends of the CDR3 on it are uncertain; the CDR3 is the one TCRdb lists. The V call is TRBV28, the J call TRBJ1-2; the D call of TRBD1 is as the table states it, not checked on the DNA. The CDR3 is 12 amino acids in total, end residues counted. CDR1 is MDHEN and CDR2 is SYDVKM in the germline V gene. CDR3 amino acids: CASSSPGQAPWE.